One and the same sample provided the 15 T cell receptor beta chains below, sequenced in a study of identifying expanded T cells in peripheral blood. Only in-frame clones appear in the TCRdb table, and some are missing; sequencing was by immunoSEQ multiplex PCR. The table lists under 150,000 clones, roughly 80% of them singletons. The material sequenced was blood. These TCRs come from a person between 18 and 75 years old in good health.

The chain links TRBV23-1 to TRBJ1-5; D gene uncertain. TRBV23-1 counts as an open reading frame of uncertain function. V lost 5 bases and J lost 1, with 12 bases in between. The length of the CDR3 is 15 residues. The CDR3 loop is CASSISGLSNQPQHF. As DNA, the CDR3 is TGCGCCAGCAGTATAAGCGGGCTAAGCAATCAGCCCCAGCATTTT.

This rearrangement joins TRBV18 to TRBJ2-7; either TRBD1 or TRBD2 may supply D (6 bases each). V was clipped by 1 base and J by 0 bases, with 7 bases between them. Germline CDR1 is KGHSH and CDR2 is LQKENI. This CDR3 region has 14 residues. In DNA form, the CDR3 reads TGTGCCAGCTCACCACAGGGGGGCTCCTACGAGCAGTACTTC. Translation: CASSPQGGSYEQYF.

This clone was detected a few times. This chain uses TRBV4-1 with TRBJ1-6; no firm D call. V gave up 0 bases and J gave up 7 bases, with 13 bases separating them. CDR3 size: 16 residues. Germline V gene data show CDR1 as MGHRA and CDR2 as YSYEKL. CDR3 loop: CASSQDDRRENSPLHF. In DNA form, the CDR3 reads TGCGCCAGCAGCCAAGACGATAGGAGGGAGAATTCACCCCTCCACTTT.

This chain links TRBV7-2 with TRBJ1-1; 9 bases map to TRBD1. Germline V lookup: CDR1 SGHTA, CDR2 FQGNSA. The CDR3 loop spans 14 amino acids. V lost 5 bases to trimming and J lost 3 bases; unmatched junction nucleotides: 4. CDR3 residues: CASSLRTGDTEAFF. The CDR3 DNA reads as TGTGCCAGCAGCCTCCGGACAGGGGACACTGAAGCTTTCTTT. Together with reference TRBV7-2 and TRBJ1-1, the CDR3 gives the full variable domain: GAGVSQSPSNKVTEKGKDVELRCDPISGHTALYWYRQSLGQGLEFLIYFQGNSAPDKSGLPSDRFSAERTGGSVSTLTIQRTQQEDSAVYLCASSLRTGDTEAFFGQGTRLTVV.

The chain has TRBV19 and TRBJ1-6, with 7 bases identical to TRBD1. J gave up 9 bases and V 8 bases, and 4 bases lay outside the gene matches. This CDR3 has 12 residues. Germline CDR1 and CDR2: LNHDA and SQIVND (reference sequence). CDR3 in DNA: TGTGCCAGTGGGTCAGGGGGTTCACCCCTCCACTTT. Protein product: CASGSGGSPLHF.

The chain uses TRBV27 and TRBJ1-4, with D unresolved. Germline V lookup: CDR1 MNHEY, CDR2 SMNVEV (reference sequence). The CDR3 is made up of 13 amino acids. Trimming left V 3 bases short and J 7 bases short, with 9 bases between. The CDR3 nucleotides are TGTGCCAGCAGTTTGGTAGGGAGTGAAAAACTGTTTTTT. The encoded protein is CASSLVGSEKLFF.

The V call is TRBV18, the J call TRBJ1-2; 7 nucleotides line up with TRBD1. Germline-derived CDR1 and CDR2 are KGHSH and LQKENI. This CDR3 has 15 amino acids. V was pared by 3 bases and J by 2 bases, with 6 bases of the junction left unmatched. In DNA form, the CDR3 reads TGTGCCAGCTCACCCCGGGACAGCAGAAACTATGGCTACACCTTC. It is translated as CASSPRDSRNYGYTF.

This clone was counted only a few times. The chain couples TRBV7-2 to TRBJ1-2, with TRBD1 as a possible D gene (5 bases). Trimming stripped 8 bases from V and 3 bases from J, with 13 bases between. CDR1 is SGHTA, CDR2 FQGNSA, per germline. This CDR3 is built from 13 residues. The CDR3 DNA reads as TGTGCCAGCCGCCGGGACTATCACTATGGCTACACCTTC. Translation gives CASRRDYHYGYTF.

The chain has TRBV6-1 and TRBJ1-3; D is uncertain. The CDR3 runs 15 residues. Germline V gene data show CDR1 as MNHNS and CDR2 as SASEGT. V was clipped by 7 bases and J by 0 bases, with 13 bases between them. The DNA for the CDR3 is TGTGCCAGCACCCGACGGAGGAGCTCTGGAAACACCATATATTTT. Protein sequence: CASTRRRSSGNTIYF.

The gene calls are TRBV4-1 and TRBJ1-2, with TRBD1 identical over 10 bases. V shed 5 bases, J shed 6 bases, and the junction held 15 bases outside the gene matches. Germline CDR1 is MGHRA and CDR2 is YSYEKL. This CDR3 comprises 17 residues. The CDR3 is CASSYIIRDRGDHGYTF. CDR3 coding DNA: TGCGCCAGCAGCTACATAATAAGGGACAGGGGAGACCATGGCTACACCTTC.

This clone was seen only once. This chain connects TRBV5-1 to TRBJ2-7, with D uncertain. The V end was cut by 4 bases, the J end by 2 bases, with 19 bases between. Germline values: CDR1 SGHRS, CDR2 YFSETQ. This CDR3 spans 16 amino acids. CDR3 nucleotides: TGCGCCAGCAGCGTTGGGTCGACAACAACCCCCTACGAGCAGTACTTC. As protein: CASSVGSTTTPYEQYF.

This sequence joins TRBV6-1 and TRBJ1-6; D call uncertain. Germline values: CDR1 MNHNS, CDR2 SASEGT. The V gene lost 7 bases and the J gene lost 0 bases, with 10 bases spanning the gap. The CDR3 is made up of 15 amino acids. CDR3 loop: CASTGSSSYNSPLHF. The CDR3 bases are TGTGCCAGCACCGGGTCGAGCTCCTATAATTCACCCCTCCACTTT.

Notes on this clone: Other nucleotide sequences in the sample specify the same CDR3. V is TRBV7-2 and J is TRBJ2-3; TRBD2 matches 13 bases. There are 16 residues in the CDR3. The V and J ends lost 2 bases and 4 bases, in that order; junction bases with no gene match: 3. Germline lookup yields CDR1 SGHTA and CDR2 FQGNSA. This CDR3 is CASSLSLAGGPDTQYF. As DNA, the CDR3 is TGTGCCAGCAGCTTATCACTAGCGGGGGGGCCAGATACGCAGTATTTT.

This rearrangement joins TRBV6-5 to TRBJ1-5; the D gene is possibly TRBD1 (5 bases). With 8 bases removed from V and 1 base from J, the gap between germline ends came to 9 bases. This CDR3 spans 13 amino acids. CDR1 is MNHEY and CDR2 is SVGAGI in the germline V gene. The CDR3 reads CASGTQSNQPQHF. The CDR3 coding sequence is TGTGCCAGCGGGACTCAAAGCAATCAGCCCCAGCATTTT.

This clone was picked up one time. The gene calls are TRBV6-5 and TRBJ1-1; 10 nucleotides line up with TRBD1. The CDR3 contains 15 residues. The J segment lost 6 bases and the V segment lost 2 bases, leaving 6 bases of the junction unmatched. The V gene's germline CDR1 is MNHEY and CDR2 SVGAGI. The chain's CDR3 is CASSYKGQGISEAFF. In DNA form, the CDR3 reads TGTGCCAGCAGTTACAAGGGACAGGGGATCTCTGAAGCTTTCTTT.